Included here is one TCR beta chain sequence, with context. As yet, its antigen is unknown. This record belongs to a study of OX40 agonist ivuxolimab in advanced cancers. Whole-study context: Dose-escalation subjects each had hepatocellular carcinoma, melanoma, renal cell or head and neck cancer. The study's findings and limits: Expanded clones were, on average, more numerous in CD8+ T cells than in CD4+.

The CDR3 has 16 residues. Germline CDR1 SGHNT, CDR2 YYREEE (reference sequence). The V and J ends lost 0 bases and 5 bases respectively, with 17 bases between them. Repertoires were generated with immunoSEQ multiplex PCR, while TCRdb's copy carries only in-frame clones and drops some. The sample has under 80,000 clones; approximately 86% are singletons. The chain uses TRBV5-4 and TRBJ1-2, with no clear D. Sequencing was performed on CD4+ or CD8+ T cells sorted from blood, taken in a trial of the OX40 agonist ivuxolimab. This receptor was obtained from an adult with an advanced solid tumor such as melanoma, head and neck, liver or kidney cancer. The CDR3 DNA reads TGTGCCAGCAGCTTGGACGGCCTTGTGACTGGTTATGGCTACACCTTC. Amino acid sequence: CASSLDGLVTGYGYTF.